This TCR beta chain comes out of a study of OX40 agonist ivuxolimab in advanced cancers. Some clones are missing from TCRdb's copy, which holds only in-frame ones; the method was immunoSEQ multiplex PCR. The table shows about 57,000 clones, with around 80% occurring only once. General study points: Low normalized clonal expansion also occurred in some nonresponding patients.

This clone was seen at least ten times. Antigen specificity is unknown. Trimming left V 7 bases short and J 4 bases short, with 8 bases between. Germline V CDR1 and CDR2: LNHDA, SQIVND (reference sequence). The CDR3 length is 12 residues. The specimen was CD4+ or CD8+ T cells sorted from blood, collected in a trial of the OX40 agonist ivuxolimab. The chain uses TRBV19 and TRBJ2-1; D is ambiguous. The receptor comes from an adult with an advanced solid tumor such as melanoma, head and neck, liver or kidney cancer. The CDR3, as DNA: TGTGCCAGTACTCACGGATACAATGAGCAGTTCTTC. Its protein product is CASTHGYNEQFF.